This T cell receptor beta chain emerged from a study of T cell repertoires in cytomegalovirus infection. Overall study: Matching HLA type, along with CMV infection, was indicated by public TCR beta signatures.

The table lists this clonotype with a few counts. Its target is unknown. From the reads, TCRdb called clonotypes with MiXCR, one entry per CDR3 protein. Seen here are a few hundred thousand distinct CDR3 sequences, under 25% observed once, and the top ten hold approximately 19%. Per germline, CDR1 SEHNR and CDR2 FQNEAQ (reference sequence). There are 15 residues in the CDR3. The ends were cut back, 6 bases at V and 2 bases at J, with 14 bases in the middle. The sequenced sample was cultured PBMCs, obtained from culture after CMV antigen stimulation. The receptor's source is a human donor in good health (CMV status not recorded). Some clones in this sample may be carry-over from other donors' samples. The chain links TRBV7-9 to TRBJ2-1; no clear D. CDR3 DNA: TGTGCCAGCAGTTCGACGGAGCTCACCTACAATGAGCAGTTCTTC. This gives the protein CASSSTELTYNEQFF.